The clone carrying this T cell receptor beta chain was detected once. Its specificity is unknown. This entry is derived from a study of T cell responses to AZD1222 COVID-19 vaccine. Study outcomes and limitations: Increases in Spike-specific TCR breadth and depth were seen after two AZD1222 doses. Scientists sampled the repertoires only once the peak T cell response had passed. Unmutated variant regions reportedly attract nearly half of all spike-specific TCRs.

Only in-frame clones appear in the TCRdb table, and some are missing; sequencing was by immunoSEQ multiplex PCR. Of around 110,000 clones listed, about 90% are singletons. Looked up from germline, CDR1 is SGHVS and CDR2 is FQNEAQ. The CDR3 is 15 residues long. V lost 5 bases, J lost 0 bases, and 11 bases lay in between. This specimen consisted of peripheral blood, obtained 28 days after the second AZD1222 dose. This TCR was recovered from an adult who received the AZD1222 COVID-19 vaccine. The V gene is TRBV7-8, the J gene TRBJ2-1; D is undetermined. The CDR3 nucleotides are TGTGCCAGCAGCCCCTCCCCTCGCTCCTACAATGAGCAGTTCTTC. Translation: CASSPSPRSYNEQFF. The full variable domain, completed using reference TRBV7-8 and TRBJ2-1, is GAGVSQSPRYKVAKRGQDVALRCDPISGHVSLFWYQQALGQGPEFLTYFQNEAQLDKSGLPSDRFFAERPEGSVSTLKIQRTQQEDSAVYLCASSPSPRSYNEQFFGPGTRLTVL.